This section outlines one TCR beta chain sequence together with its context. As yet, its antigen is unknown. A multiplex PCR was run with 60 Vbeta primers and 13 Jbeta primers. The protocol was immunoSEQ multiplex PCR, while the TCRdb copy is restricted to in-frame clones and leaves out a portion. The table includes about 160,000 clones, approximately 80% detected once. The data derive from a study of cytomegalovirus exposure and HLA in healthy donors. The study, taken as a whole, reports: An ancestry cluster, one associated with Asian ancestry, reportedly showed fewer N-insertions than the 666-donor mean in a later analysis.

The sequenced sample consisted of PBMCs. This clonotype was sampled from a man in his late teens or twenties in good health and CMV-seropositive.

In nucleotides, the CDR3 is TGCGCCAGCAGCCCGGGACTAGCGGGGAGTCAAGGGCAGTTCTTC. Translated, it gives CASSPGLAGSQGQFF. The J gene is TRBJ2-1, the V gene TRBV4-3, with 13 bases aligning to TRBD2. The CDR3 consists of 15 residues. With 4 bases clipped from V and 12 bases from J, the junction kept 9 bases outside the gene matches. Germline V gives CDR1 LGHNA, CDR2 YSLEER.